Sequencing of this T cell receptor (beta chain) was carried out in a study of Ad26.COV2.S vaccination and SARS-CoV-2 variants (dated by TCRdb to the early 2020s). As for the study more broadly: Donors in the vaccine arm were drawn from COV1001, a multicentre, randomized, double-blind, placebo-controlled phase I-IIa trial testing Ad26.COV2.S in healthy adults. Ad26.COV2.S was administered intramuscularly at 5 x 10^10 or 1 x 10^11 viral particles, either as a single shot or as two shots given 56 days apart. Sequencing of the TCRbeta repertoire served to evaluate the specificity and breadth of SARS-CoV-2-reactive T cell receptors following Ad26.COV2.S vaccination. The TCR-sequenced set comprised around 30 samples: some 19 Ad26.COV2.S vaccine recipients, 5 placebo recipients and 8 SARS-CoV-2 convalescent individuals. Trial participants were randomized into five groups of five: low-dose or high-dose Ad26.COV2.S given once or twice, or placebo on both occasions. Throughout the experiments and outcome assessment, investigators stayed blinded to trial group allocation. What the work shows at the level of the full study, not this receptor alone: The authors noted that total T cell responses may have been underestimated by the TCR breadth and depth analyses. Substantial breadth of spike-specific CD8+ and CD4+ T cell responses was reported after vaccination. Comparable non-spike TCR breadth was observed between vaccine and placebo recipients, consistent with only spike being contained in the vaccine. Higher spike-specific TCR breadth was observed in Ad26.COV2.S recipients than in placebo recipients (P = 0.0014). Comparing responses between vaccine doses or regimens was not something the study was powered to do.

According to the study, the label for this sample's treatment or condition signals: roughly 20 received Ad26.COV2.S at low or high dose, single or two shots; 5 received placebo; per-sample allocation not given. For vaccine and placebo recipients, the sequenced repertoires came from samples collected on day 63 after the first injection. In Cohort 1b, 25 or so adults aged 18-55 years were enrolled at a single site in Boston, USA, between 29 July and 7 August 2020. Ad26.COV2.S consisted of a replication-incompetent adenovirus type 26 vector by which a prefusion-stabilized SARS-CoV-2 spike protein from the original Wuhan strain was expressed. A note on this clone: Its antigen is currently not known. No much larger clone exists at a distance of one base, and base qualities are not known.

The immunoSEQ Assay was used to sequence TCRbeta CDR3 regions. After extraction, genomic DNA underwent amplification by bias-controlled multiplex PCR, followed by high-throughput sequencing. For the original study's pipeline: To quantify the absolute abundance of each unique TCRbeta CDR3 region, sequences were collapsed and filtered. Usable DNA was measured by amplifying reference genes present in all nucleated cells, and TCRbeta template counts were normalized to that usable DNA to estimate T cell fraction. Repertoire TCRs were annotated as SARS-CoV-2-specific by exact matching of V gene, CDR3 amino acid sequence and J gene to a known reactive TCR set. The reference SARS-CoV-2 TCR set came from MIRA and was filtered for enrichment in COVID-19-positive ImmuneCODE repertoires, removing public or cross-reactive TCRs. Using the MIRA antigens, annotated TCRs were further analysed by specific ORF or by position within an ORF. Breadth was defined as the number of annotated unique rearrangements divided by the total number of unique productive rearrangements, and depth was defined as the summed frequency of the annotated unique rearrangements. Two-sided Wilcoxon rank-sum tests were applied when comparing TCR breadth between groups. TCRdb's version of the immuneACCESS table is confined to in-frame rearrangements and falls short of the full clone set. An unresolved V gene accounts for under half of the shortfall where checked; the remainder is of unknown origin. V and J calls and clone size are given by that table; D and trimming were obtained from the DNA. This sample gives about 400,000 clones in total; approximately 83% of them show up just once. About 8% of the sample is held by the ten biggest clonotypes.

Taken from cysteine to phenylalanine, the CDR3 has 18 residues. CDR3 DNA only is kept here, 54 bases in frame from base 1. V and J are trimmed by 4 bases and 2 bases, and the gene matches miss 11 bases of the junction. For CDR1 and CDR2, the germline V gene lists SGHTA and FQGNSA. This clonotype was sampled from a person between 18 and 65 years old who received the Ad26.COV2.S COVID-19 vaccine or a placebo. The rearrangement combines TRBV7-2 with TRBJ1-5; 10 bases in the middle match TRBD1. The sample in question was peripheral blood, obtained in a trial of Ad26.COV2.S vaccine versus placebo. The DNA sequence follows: TGTGCCAGCAGCTCTCAAAAAGCCGGGACAGGGGGCAATCAGCCCCAGCATTTT. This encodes CASSSQKAGTGGNQPQHF.